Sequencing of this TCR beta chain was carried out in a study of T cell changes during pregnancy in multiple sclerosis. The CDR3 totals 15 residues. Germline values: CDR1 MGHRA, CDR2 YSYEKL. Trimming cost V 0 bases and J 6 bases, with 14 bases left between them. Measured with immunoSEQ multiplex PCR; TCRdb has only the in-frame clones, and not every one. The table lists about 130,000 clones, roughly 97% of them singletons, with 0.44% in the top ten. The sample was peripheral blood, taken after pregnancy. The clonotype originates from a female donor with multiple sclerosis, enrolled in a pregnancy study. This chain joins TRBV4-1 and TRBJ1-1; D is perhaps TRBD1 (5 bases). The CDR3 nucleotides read TGCGCCAGCAGCCAAGATAGTCGGGGGGAACCTGAAGCTTTCTTT. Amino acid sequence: CASSQDSRGEPEAFF.